The present TCR beta chain was sequenced within a study of post-analysis software for immune sequencing data. Whole-study results and caveats: About five TRBV segments, including TRBV5-6, TRBV5-1 and TRBV20-1, were more frequent in patients than controls.

Points on this clonotype: Its matching antigen is unknown.

V was trimmed by 3 bases and J by 8 bases, leaving 13 bases between them. The CDR3 covers 13 residues. Unique-molecular-identifier-tagged TCR beta cDNA libraries were used. TCRdb called the PCR reads again in MiXCR, with one record for every CDR3 protein. The table lists about 770,000 distinct CDR3 sequences, roughly 50% of them singletons. The chain couples TRBV12-3 or TRBV12-4 to TRBJ1-2, with D maybe TRBD1 (5 bases). The origin of this receptor is a girl aged 10-17 years with multiple sclerosis. Sequencing used blood. For the CDR3, the DNA is TGTGCCAGCAGTTTCGAGGGGCGGACAGGCTACACCTTC. As protein: CASSFEGRTGYTF.